Below, one TCR beta chain is given with its context. Other DNA variants within this sample encode the same CDR3. These data originate in a study of shared clonotypes between healthy human individuals. Germline loops: CDR1 MNHEY, CDR2 SVGAGI. The CDR3 runs to 12 residues. The V segment lost 6 bases and the J segment 2 bases; nucleotides outside the gene matches: 1. This table comes from immunoSEQ multiplex PCR, and its TCRdb copy is limited to in-frame clones, with some not included. This table has about 470,000 clones, roughly 83% appearing once. The source is a woman between 40 and 55 years old in good health. Some clones in this sample may be carry-over from other donors' samples. V gene TRBV6-5 combines with J gene TRBJ2-7; 7 bases map to TRBD1. The source material was PBMCs. The CDR3 DNA sequence: TGTGCCAGCAGCCAGGGGGCCTACGAGCAGTACTTC. This translates into CASSQGAYEQYF.